Listed below are T cell receptor beta chains from one sample, sequenced in a study of T cell responses to AZD1222 COVID-19 vaccine. Produced via immunoSEQ multiplex PCR; TCRdb's table is partial and in-frame only. The sample includes around 180,000 clones, 85% to 90% of them seen just once. Specimen: peripheral blood, collected on day 0 of AZD1222 vaccination. Receptor source: an adult in good health. CDR3s include the opening cysteine and the closing phenylalanine or tryptophan. D genes are given only for firm matches. Clone size is not always given. Where it is, it says once, few, many or a class for expanded clones.

size | D | J | V | DNA | CDR3
NA | NA | TRBJ1-2 | TRBV2 | TGTGCCAGCAGGGACAGCTTCTATGGCTACACCTTC | CASRDSFYGYTF
NA | NA | TRBJ1-1 | TRBV7-2 | TGTGCCAGCCGTACCACCCTAAACACTGAAGCTTTCTTT | CASRTTLNTEAFF
NA | NA | TRBJ2-7 | TRBV21-1 | TGTGCCAGCAGCAATAAGGGCATCAGTCGGGACGAGCAGTACTTC | CASSNKGISRDEQYF
NA | TRBD1 | TRBJ1-2 | TRBV6-4 | TGTGCCAGCAGCCGGACAGGAGGAGATAACTATGGCTACACCTTC | CASSRTGGDNYGYTF
NA | NA | TRBJ2-4 | TRBV6-1 | TGTGCCAGCAGTGAACGGGGACCGACCGGGACTGGACTAGCCAAAAACATTCAGTACTTC | CASSERGPTGTGLAKNIQYF
NA | NA | TRBJ1-2 | TRBV6-5 | TGTGCCAGCAGCCCCGGACAGTTCTCTAACTATGGCTACACCTTC | CASSPGQFSNYGYTF
NA | NA | TRBJ2-7 | TRBV10-3 | TGTGCCATCAGTGGAGCGCAATCCTACGAGCAGTACTTC | CAISGAQSYEQYF
NA | TRBD1 | TRBJ2-2 | TRBV4-2 | TGTGCCAGCAGCCAAGTAGTGAGAGGGGGCGCCTCCGGGGAGCTGTTTTTT | CASSQVVRGGASGELFF
few | TRBD1 | TRBJ1-4 | TRBV9 | TGTGCCAGCAGCGAAACGGGACAGGCAACCGCGGGGCTTGAAAAACTGTTTTTT | CASSETGQATAGLEKLFF
few | NA | TRBJ2-7 | TRBV19 | TGTGCCAGTATCCCGGCAGGATCCTACGAGCAGTACTTC | CASIPAGSYEQYF
NA | TRBD1 | TRBJ2-6 | TRBV3-1/TRBV3-2 | TGTGCCAGCCGGACAGGGCTTACGGCTGGGGCCAACGTCCTGACTTTC | CASRTGLTAGANVLTF
NA | NA | TRBJ1-4 | TRBV4-1 | TGCGCCAGCAGCCAAGACTTACAGGGTCGTGAAAAACTGTTTTTT | CASSQDLQGREKLFF
NA | NA | TRBJ2-2 | TRBV4-3 | TGCGCCAGCAGCCATGATGGATCAAACACCGGGGAGCTGTTTTTT | CASSHDGSNTGELFF
NA | NA | TRBJ1-1 | TRBV9 | TGTGCCAGCAGCGGGGAAAACATGAACACTGAAGCTTTCTTT | CASSGENMNTEAFF
NA | NA | TRBJ2-5 | TRBV14 | TGTGCCAGCAGCCAATCCGAGGGGGGCCCGAAGACCCAGTACTTC | CASSQSEGGPKTQYF
once | NA | TRBJ2-3 | TRBV5-4 | TGTGCCAGCAGCCCGGTCCGGAGCACAGATACGCAGTATTTT | CASSPVRSTDTQYF
NA | NA | TRBJ1-2 | TRBV29-1 | TGCAGCGTTGAAGATCAAGGGGCAGTCTATGGCTACACCTTC | CSVEDQGAVYGYTF
once | TRBD2 | TRBJ2-6 | TRBV5-4 | TGTGCCAGCAGCTTTAGACTAGCGGGGGGGCCTTTAGGGGCCAACGTCCTGACTTTC | CASSFRLAGGPLGANVLTF
NA | NA | TRBJ2-2 | TRBV2 | TGTGCCAGCAGGGACAGCCCCGCACCGAGCACCGGGGAGCTGTTTTTT | CASRDSPAPSTGELFF
once | NA | TRBJ1-2 | TRBV5-1 | TGCGCCAGCAGCGGATCACAGGGCCGGGGCTACACCTTC | CASSGSQGRGYTF
NA | TRBD1 | TRBJ2-5 | TRBV29-1 | TGCAGCGTAGGAGGCAGGGACAGACAAGAGACCCAGTACTTC | CSVGGRDRQETQYF
NA | TRBD1 | TRBJ1-4 | TRBV7-8 | TGTGCCAGCAGCATCGACAGGGTATTGGTCGGGGCAACTAATGAAAAACTGTTTTTT | CASSIDRVLVGATNEKLFF
NA | NA | TRBJ2-1 | TRBV29-1 | TGCAGCGCTGCTCCAGGGTACAATGAGCAGTTCTTC | CSAAPGYNEQFF
NA | TRBD2 | TRBJ2-1 | TRBV20-1 | TGCAGTGCTAGTCTCTTCGGGGCTAGCGGGGGGGCTAGAAATGAGCAGTTCTTC | CSASLFGASGGARNEQFF
few | TRBD2 | TRBJ2-3 | TRBV4-3 | TGCGCCAGCAAAGAGGGGGTCGGGGGGGCCACAGATACGCAGTATTTT | CASKEGVGGATDTQYF
NA | TRBD1 | TRBJ1-1 | TRBV4-2 | TGTGCCAGCAGCCAGCGGGACAGTGGGACTGAAGCTTTCTTT | CASSQRDSGTEAFF
NA | TRBD1 | TRBJ1-5 | TRBV5-1 | TGCGCCAGCAGCTTATCAGGGGGCGGCGGACAGCCCCAGCATTTT | CASSLSGGGGQPQHF
NA | TRBD2 | TRBJ2-3 | TRBV3-1/TRBV3-2 | TGTGCCAGCAGCCAAGATCTAGTAGCGGGGGGGGATACGCAGTATTTT | CASSQDLVAGGDTQYF
NA | NA | TRBJ2-4 | TRBV2 | TGTGCCAGCACTCCATCCCTCTCATCCGGGGGACTAGCCAAAAACATTCAGTACTTC | CASTPSLSSGGLAKNIQYF
NA | NA | TRBJ1-5 | TRBV7-9 | TGTGCCAGCAGCTTAGGTGCTCGGGTCCCGGTTTTT | CASSLGARVPVF
NA | NA | TRBJ1-1 | TRBV18 | TGTGCCAGCTCACCGGGGTGGCAGGGCTACACTGAAGCTTTCTTT | CASSPGWQGYTEAFF
NA | NA | TRBJ2-5 | TRBV5-4 | TGTGCCAGCAGCCCCGGGACCGGTAAAGAGACCCAGTACTTC | CASSPGTGKETQYF
once | NA | TRBJ1-3 | TRBV6-5 | TGTGCCAGCAGTTACCCACAAGGGGCTTGGAACACCATATATTTT | CASSYPQGAWNTIYF
NA | NA | TRBJ2-7 | TRBV30 | TGTGCCTGGAGTGTAGGGCAGATCTACGAGCAGTACTTC | CAWSVGQIYEQYF
NA | TRBD1 | TRBJ1-1 | TRBV6-5 | TGTGCCAGCAGTTCAGGACAGGGTAATGAAGCTTTCTTT | CASSSGQGNEAFF
NA | TRBD1 | TRBJ1-1 | TRBV11-2 | TGTGCCAGCAGCTCCTTCCGGGACAGGACCACTGAAGCTTTCTTT | CASSSFRDRTTEAFF
NA | NA | TRBJ1-5 | TRBV27 | TGTGCCAGCAGCCACGGACAGATCAATCAGCCCCAGCATTTT | CASSHGQINQPQHF
NA | TRBD1 | TRBJ2-4 | TRBV7-3 | TGTGCCAGCAGCTTAGACGGACAGGCGAACATTCAGTACTTC | CASSLDGQANIQYF
once | NA | TRBJ1-4 | TRBV5-6 | TGTGCCAGCAGCCCGGGCGGGTTATCGGCTGAAAAACTGTTTTTT | CASSPGGLSAEKLFF
NA | NA | TRBJ1-3 | TRBV6-5 | TGTGCCAGCAGTTACTCGAATCGGGGGTTCCGAAACACCATATATTTT | CASSYSNRGFRNTIYF
NA | NA | TRBJ1-4 | TRBV7-6 | TGTGCCAGCAGTCGGTCGTCCGTGTCAACTAATGAAAAACTGTTTTTT | CASSRSSVSTNEKLFF
NA | TRBD2 | TRBJ2-1 | TRBV7-2 | TGTGCCAGCAGCTTAGGACTAGCGGGGGGCCTCAATGAGCAGTTCTTC | CASSLGLAGGLNEQFF
few | NA | TRBJ2-2 | TRBV3-1/TRBV3-2 | TGTGCCAGCAGCCAAGTGAATCCCCGGGAGCTGTTTTTT | CASSQVNPRELFF
NA | TRBD1 | TRBJ2-6 | TRBV9 | TGTGCCAGCATCTTTAGACGGGACAGGGGTACGAAGGTTACCTCTGGGGCCAACGTCCTGACTTTC | CASIFRRDRGTKVTSGANVLTF
NA | NA | TRBJ1-1 | TRBV4-1 | TGCGCCAGCAGCCAAGATGTCACTCTTAGGGGTGGCACTGAAGCTTTCTTT | CASSQDVTLRGGTEAFF
NA | NA | TRBJ1-5 | TRBV6-5 | TGTGCCAGCAGTATGGGATTCAATCAGCCCCAGCATTTT | CASSMGFNQPQHF
NA | NA | TRBJ1-2 | TRBV11-2 | TGTGCCAGCAGCTCCGGAACCGGCCGGGGCTACACCTTC | CASSSGTGRGYTF
NA | NA | TRBJ1-2 | TRBV13 | TGTGCCAGCAGCGCTCGCTCGTGGGGGCAAACTAACTATGGCTACACCTTC | CASSARSWGQTNYGYTF
NA | TRBD1 | TRBJ1-3 | TRBV19 | TGTGCCAGTAGCCGAAAAGGGACAGCCCGCTCTGGAAACACCATATATTTT | CASSRKGTARSGNTIYF
NA | NA | TRBJ1-5 | TRBV6-5 | TGTGCCAGCAGTTACTCGAGCAGCGTCAATCAGCCCCAGCATTTT | CASSYSSSVNQPQHF
NA | NA | TRBJ1-1 | TRBV6-1 | TGTGCCAGCAGTGACCCCCCAAGGGCCGTTGAAGCTTTCTTT | CASSDPPRAVEAFF
NA | NA | TRBJ2-7 | TRBV7-3 | TGTGCCAGCAGCCTGTATTCTGCCGGGACGGTGGTTTACGAGCAGTACTTC | CASSLYSAGTVVYEQYF
NA | NA | TRBJ2-7 | TRBV27 | TGTGCCAGCAGTTTATCCGGGATCGCCGAGCAGTACTTC | CASSLSGIAEQYF